This entry features one TCR beta chain sequence. This entry comes from a study of Ad26.COV2.S vaccination and SARS-CoV-2 variants. Overall study: Donor was one of the participants in the Ad26.COV2.S arm of the COV1001 trial.

Assay: immunoSEQ multiplex PCR; the TCRdb copy retains only in-frame clones and omits some. The sample has approximately 300,000 clones, 86% seen once; the top ten hold 1.5% to 2.5%. Treatment specified: over 15 received Ad26.COV2.S at low or high dose, single or two shots; roughly five received placebo; per-sample allocation not given. Following the first vaccine or placebo injection, samples were taken on day 63. Recruitment in Boston yielded a donor of adult age, 18-55 years. Germline V lookup: CDR1 SGHNT, CDR2 YYREEE (reference sequence). V gave up 0 bases and J gave up 4 bases, with 12 bases separating them. The CDR3 is made up of 15 amino acids.

The sequence derives from a person aged 18-65 years who received the Ad26.COV2.S COVID-19 vaccine or a placebo. This chain connects TRBV5-4 to TRBJ2-3; D remains ambiguous. The sequenced sample was peripheral blood, obtained in a trial of Ad26.COV2.S vaccine versus placebo. Here the CDR3 reads CASSLARASADTQYF. CDR3 bases: TGTGCCAGCAGCTTGGCCCGGGCCTCGGCAGATACGCAGTATTTT.